The source of this T cell receptor beta chain is a study of blood T cells in healthy people across ages. Every participating donor contributed approximately 9.5 milliliters of peripheral blood through a draw. Germline assignment: CDR1 MDHEN and CDR2 SYDVKM. With V trimmed by 3 bases and J by 4 bases, 8 bases remained unmatched. CDR3 length: 16 amino acids. As concerns this clonotype: Its antigen is not known.

Whole-study findings and limits: Significant beta diversity loss was already apparent by age about 39, declining roughly linearly.

The authors ran a second PCR of about 7 to 12 cycles using a sample-barcoded 5' primer and a J-beta primer mix. Each CDR3 protein is one row after TCRdb ran MiXCR on the 5' RACE reads. The sample includes around 2 million distinct CDR3 sequences, roughly 43% seen only once; the top ten take about 21%. The sequencing input was blood. The sequence was collected from a human donor in good health. V gene TRBV28 combines with J gene TRBJ1-2; 10 bases align to TRBD1. For the CDR3, the DNA is TGTGCCAGCAGTTTGGGAGGGACAGGGGTCGTCTATGGCTACACCTTC. Amino acids: CASSLGGTGVVYGYTF.